One and the same sample provided the 21 T cell receptor beta chains below, sequenced in a study of T cells after yellow fever vaccination. TCRdb reanalysed the 5' RACE reads using MiXCR and keeps one entry per CDR3 protein. The sample includes about 630,000 distinct CDR3 sequences, about 12% of them seen just once. Sequences were derived from PBMCs, sampled on the day of the yellow fever booster vaccination. These receptors all come from a man aged 25 to 40 who received the YFV17D yellow fever vaccine.

The rearrangement uses TRBV29-1 and TRBJ1-4; perhaps TRBD1 as D (5 bases). This CDR3 comprises 16 residues. Per the germline V gene, CDR1 is SQVTM and CDR2 is ANQGSEA. The CDR3 DNA reads TGCACCGCTCAGGGAGTCGGTACTTCAACTAATGAAAAACTGTTTTTT. This sequence encodes CTAQGVGTSTNEKLFF. The full variable domain, rest sourced from reference TRBV29-1 and TRBJ1-4, is SAVISQKPSRDICQRGTSLTIQCQVDSQVTMMFWYRQQPGQSLTLIATANQGSEATYESGFVIDKFPISRPNLTFSTLTVSNMSPEDSSIYLCTAQGVGTSTNEKLFFGSGTQLSVL.

This clonotype has ten or more counts. This sequence joins TRBV23-1 and TRBJ2-1, with D perhaps TRBD1 (6 bases). TRBV23-1 is classed as an ORF, of uncertain function. V lost 6 bases and J lost 2, with 20 bases in between. The CDR3 is 17 residues long. In DNA form, the CDR3 reads TGCGCCAGCAGCCCCCGGGCCGGCAGGGACACCTACAATGAGCAGTTCTTC. Its protein is CASSPRAGRDTYNEQFF.

This chain connects TRBV6-1 to TRBJ2-3; unclear D gene. In germline, CDR1 is MNHNS, CDR2 SASEGT. This CDR3 is built from 13 residues. V lost 6 bases to trimming and J lost 5 bases, with 12 bases between them. The CDR3 sequence is CASRQLSRDTQYF. The CDR3 DNA follows: TGTGCCAGCAGACAGTTAAGTAGAGATACGCAGTATTTT.

The chain combines TRBV20-1 with TRBJ2-3, with TRBD1 matching 8 bases. Germline-derived CDR1 and CDR2 are DFQATT and SNEGSKA (reference sequence). The trim removed 2 bases at V and 4 bases at J, leaving 11 bases unmatched. The CDR3 runs to 16 residues. CDR3 bases: TGCAGTGCTAGACAACCACCGGGACAGGCCGCAGATACGCAGTATTTT. Translating it yields CSARQPPGQAADTQYF.

This clonotype was detected a few times. The chain links TRBV6-2 or TRBV6-3 to TRBJ2-5, with D perhaps TRBD2 (5 bases). CDR3 length: 15 amino acids. V lost 2 bases, J lost 3 bases, and 13 bases lay in between. Per germline, CDR1 MNHEY and CDR2 SVGEGT. CDR3 sequence (DNA): TGTGCCAGCAGTTACGTACTAGTGTCGGAAGAGACCCAGTACTTC. It yields the protein CASSYVLVSEETQYF.

This chain connects TRBV7-2 to TRBJ2-5; 10 bases match TRBD2. With V trimmed by 5 bases and J by 0 bases, 3 bases remained unmatched. Per germline, CDR1 SGHTA and CDR2 FQGNSA. The CDR3 totals 15 residues. Here the CDR3 DNA reads TGTGCCAGCAGCAGGACTAGCGGAAACCAAGAGACCCAGTACTTC. This sequence encodes CASSRTSGNQETQYF. Full variable domain (rest looked up from reference TRBV7-2 and TRBJ2-5): GAGVSQSPSNKVTEKGKDVELRCDPISGHTALYWYRQSLGQGLEFLIYFQGNSAPDKSGLPSDRFSAERTGGSVSTLTIQRTQQEDSAVYLCASSRTSGNQETQYFGPGTRLLVL.

This clonotype was counted between two and nine times. The J gene is TRBJ2-4, the V gene TRBV5-1; TRBD1 might be the D (7 bases). The germline V gene has CDR1 SGHRS and CDR2 YFSETQ. The CDR3 is 14 residues long. Trimming removed 0 bases from V and 9 bases from J, with 13 bases in between. This chain's CDR3 is CASSLEGAEGIQYF. The CDR3 DNA reads as TGCGCCAGCAGCTTGGAGGGGGCGGAGGGCATTCAGTACTTC. The whole variable domain, remainder taken from reference TRBV5-1 and TRBJ2-4, is KAGVTQTPRYLIKTRGQQVTLSCSPISGHRSVSWYQQTPGQGLQFLFEYFSETQRNKGNFPGRFSGRQFSNSRSEMNVSTLELGDSALYLCASSLEGAEGIQYFGAGTRLSVL.

The sample holds a few counts of this clonotype. V is TRBV2 and J is TRBJ2-1; no clear D. Germline V CDR1 and CDR2: SNHLY, FYNNEI. The length of the CDR3 is 13 residues. Trimming took 7 bases from V and 9 from J, leaving 16 bases between them. CDR3 nucleotide sequence: TGTGCCAGCAAGGAAGGCCCAACCATTGAGCAGTTCTTC. Its protein is CASKEGPTIEQFF.

This clonotype was detected only a few times. This chain joins TRBV28 and TRBJ2-5, with D hard to call. This CDR3 contains 14 residues. Germline CDR1 reads MDHEN; CDR2 reads SYDVKM. V shed 7 bases and J shed 7 bases, with 19 bases lying between them. The CDR3 is CASTPRMEWGTQYF. The CDR3 bases are TGTGCCAGCACCCCCCGTATGGAGTGGGGGACCCAGTACTTC.

This clonotype was picked up many times. J is TRBJ2-1 and V is TRBV3-1, with 15 bases aligning to TRBD2. Germline loops: CDR1 LGHDT, CDR2 YNNKEL (reference sequence). The junction had 6 bases not matched to a gene; V was cut back by 5 bases and J by 16 bases. This CDR3 region has 13 residues. CDR3 nucleotides: TGTGCCAGCAGCGACCGGACTAGCGGGAGGGTCTTCTTC. This gives the protein CASSDRTSGRVFF.

The genes are TRBV7-2 and TRBJ2-3; 8 positions match TRBD2. The CDR3 length is 14 residues. CDR1 is SGHTA, CDR2 FQGNSA, per germline. V trimming: 5 bases; J trimming: 5 bases; junction bases outside the gene matches: 6. As DNA, the CDR3 is TGTGCCAGCAGCGACCGCGGGGGGCTAGATACGCAGTATTTT. Translation: CASSDRGGLDTQYF.

A few counts support this clonotype. The rearrangement uses TRBV29-1 and TRBJ2-5; D is tentatively TRBD1 or TRBD2 (6 bases each). CDR3 length: 13 amino acids. Germline-derived CDR1 and CDR2 are SQVTM and ANQGSEA. V was clipped by 7 bases and J by 5 bases, with 17 bases between them. The CDR3 is CSARDTPGETQYF. The CDR3 DNA sequence: TGCAGCGCGCGGGACACACCTGGGGAGACCCAGTACTTC. Combining the CDR3 with reference TRBV29-1 and TRBJ2-5 gives the whole variable domain SAVISQKPSRDICQRGTSLTIQCQVDSQVTMMFWYRQQPGQSLTLIATANQGSEATYESGFVIDKFPISRPNLTFSTLTVSNMSPEDSSIYLCSARDTPGETQYFGPGTRLLVL.

The chain employs TRBV18 and TRBJ2-7; D might be TRBD1 or TRBD2, each matching 6 bases. This CDR3 contains 14 residues. Germline CDR1 reads KGHSH; CDR2 reads LQKENI. V dropped 6 bases and J dropped 1 base, with 13 bases sitting between them. The CDR3 DNA sequence: TGTGCCAGCTCGGAGAGGGGGGAGTCCTACGAGCAGTACTTC. Protein: CASSERGESYEQYF.

J is TRBJ1-2 and V is TRBV12-3 or TRBV12-4; the D gene is possibly TRBD1 (6 bases). There are 12 residues in the CDR3. Trimming took off 7 bases at V and 7 bases at J, with 13 bases between the two ends. The chain's CDR3 is CASKLGGSGYTF. The CDR3 DNA reads TGTGCCAGCAAACTTGGGGGCTCTGGCTACACCTTC.

Details on this clonotype: Because the CDR3 is missing its conserved closing phenylalanine or tryptophan, this is likely a read error. The chain is built from TRBV7-2 and TRBJ1-6; D is unresolved. V dropped 4 bases and J dropped 13 bases, with 11 bases sitting between them. The CDR3 loop spans 12 amino acids. In germline, CDR1 is SGHTA, CDR2 FQGNSA. Written as DNA, the CDR3 is TGTGCCAGCAGCTCACCTCCCTCGCCCCTCCACTCT. Its translation is CASSSPPSPLHS.

V and J are TRBV2 and TRBJ2-1, with D maybe TRBD1 (6 bases). Germline V CDR1 and CDR2: SNHLY, FYNNEI. CDR3 size: 16 residues. Trimming took off 6 bases at V and 8 bases at J, with 23 bases between the two ends. The DNA of the CDR3 is TGTGCCAGCAGCAAACCGGGACACGGAAAGGTCGATGAGCAGTTCTTC. Translation: CASSKPGHGKVDEQFF.

The chain uses TRBV28 and TRBJ1-1; D call uncertain. V shed 4 bases and J shed 6 bases, with 9 bases lying between them. This CDR3 spans 12 amino acids. Germline CDR1 MDHEN, CDR2 SYDVKM. DNA of the CDR3: TGTGCCAGCAGTTCGACAAAACCTGAAGCTTTCTTT. Amino acid sequence: CASSSTKPEAFF.

This clonotype has just a few counts. The V gene is TRBV10-2, the J gene TRBJ2-7, with D hard to call. Per the germline V gene, CDR1 is WSHSY and CDR2 is SAAADI. Trimming stripped 0 bases from V and 0 bases from J, with 3 bases between. The CDR3 has 13 residues. The CDR3 DNA follows: TGCGCCAGCAGTGAGTCGATCTCCTACGAGCAGTACTTC. Amino acids: CASSESISYEQYF.

V and J are TRBV6-2 or TRBV6-3 and TRBJ2-7; 7 bases fit TRBD1. After removal of 2 bases from V and 5 bases from J, the junction contained 9 bases not matched to a gene. Germline assignment: CDR1 MNHEY and CDR2 SVGEGT. The CDR3 runs to 15 residues. The CDR3 nucleotides read TGTGCCAGCAGTTACGGGACAGTTATACTCGACGAGCAGTACTTC. Protein sequence: CASSYGTVILDEQYF.

This clonotype was counted only a few times. In nucleotides, the CDR3 is TGTGCCAGCAGCTTACTAGTTGCAGGGGAGACCCAGTACTTC. Its protein product is CASSLLVAGETQYF. This chain uses TRBV7-8 with TRBJ2-5; D might be TRBD1 (5 bases). Per germline, CDR1 SGHVS and CDR2 FQNEAQ. The V and J ends lost 2 bases and 5 bases respectively, with 12 bases between them. The CDR3 runs 14 residues.

This clonotype has a count of ten or more. The gene calls are TRBV5-1 and TRBJ2-5; D remains ambiguous. There are 14 residues in the CDR3. V was clipped by 6 bases and J by 0 bases, with 12 bases between them. CDR1 and CDR2 from the germline V gene are SGHRS and YFSETQ. The chain's CDR3 is CASNRNGNQETQYF. The CDR3, as DNA: TGCGCCAGCAACAGAAACGGTAACCAAGAGACCCAGTACTTC.